This T cell receptor beta chain was recorded in a study of cytomegalovirus exposure and HLA in healthy donors. From the roughly 110-subject validation cohort, which was separate from the roughly 610-subject first cohort, the donors were drawn. Study conclusions and caveats: The study labeled 150 to 200 TCR beta chains cytomegalovirus-associated.

This clone came up a few times. The antigen is undetermined. This CDR3 region has 15 residues. The germline V gene encodes CDR1 MGHRA and CDR2 YSYEKL. V gave up 1 base and J gave up 7 bases, with 14 bases separating them. Method: immunoSEQ multiplex PCR; TCRdb's copy keeps in-frame clones and lacks some. The sample lists a few hundred thousand clones, about nine tenths occurring once. The chain is built from TRBV4-1 and TRBJ2-1; D may be TRBD2 (6 bases). Sequencing used PBMCs. The receptor comes from a woman under 30 in good health and CMV-seronegative. Written as DNA, the CDR3 is TGCGCCAGCAGCCAAGTAGGCGGGACTGGTAATGAGCAGTTCTTC. Translating gives CASSQVGGTGNEQFF.